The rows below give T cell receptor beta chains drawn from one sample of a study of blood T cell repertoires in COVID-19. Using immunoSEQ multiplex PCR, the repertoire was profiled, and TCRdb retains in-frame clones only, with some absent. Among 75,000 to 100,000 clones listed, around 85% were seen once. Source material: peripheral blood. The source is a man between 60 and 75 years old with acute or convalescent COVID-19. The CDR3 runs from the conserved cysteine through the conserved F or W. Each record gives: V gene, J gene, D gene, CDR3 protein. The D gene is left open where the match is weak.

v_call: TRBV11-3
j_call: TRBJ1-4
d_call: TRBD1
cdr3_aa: CASSWDRGNEKLFF

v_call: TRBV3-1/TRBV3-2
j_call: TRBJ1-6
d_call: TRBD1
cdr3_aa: CASSQMTGGDSPLHF

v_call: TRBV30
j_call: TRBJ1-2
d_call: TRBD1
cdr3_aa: CALGQGASGYTF

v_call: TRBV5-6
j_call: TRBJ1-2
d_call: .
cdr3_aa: CASSSGPGYTF

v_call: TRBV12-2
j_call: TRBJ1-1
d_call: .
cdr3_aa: CASRLACGAGANTEAFF

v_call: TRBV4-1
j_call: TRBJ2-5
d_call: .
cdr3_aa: CASSQDRGRLETQYF

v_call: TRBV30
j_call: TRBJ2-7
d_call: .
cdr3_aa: CAWSSGTTPRGYEQYF

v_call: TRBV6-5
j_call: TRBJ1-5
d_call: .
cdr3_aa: CASSPGLRGNQPQHF

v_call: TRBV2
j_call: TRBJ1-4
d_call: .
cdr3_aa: CASSEGGPEKLFF

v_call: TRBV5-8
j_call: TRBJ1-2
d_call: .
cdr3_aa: CASSVEAGLLNYGYTF

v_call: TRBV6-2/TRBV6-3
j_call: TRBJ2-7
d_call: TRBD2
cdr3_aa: CASSYQKLARQTYEQYF

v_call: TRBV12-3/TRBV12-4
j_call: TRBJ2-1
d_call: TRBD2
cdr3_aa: CASSLGGNQFF